A selection of T cell receptor beta chains follows, all from one sample in a study of T-cell memory formation after mild COVID-19. Each CDR3 protein is one row after TCRdb ran MiXCR on the 5' RACE reads. The sample lists fewer than 150,000 distinct CDR3 sequences; 20% to 25% were seen once. What was sequenced was PBMCs or a T cell subset sorted from them (not recorded which). The receptor set was obtained from a young man who had mild COVID-19 (a few samples of this study predate the infection). Cell type and time point are not known. Each CDR3 is given with its conserved first and last residue. The D gene is left open where the match is weak. The size field is filled for only some rows; it gives once, few, many or a size class.

TRBJ1-2 few TRBV10-3 TRBD1 TGTGCCATCAGTGAGTCGCCGGCCGCGACAGGGTATGGCTACACCTTC CAISESPAATGYGYTF
TRBJ1-1 NA TRBV6-5 NA TGTGCCAGCAGTTATATTGGCACTGAAGCTTTCTTT CASSYIGTEAFF
TRBJ2-1 once TRBV10-2 TRBD2 TGCGCCAGCAGTGCGAGCGGGGGGGCTTTCTATGAGCAGTTCTTC CASSASGGAFYEQFF
TRBJ2-6 NA TRBV12-3/TRBV12-4 NA TGTGCCAGCAGCGCTCCGGCGGCCAACGTCCTGACTTTC CASSAPAANVLTF
TRBJ1-5 NA TRBV9 NA TGTGCCAGCAGCGTAGGGGGTAGCAATCAGCCCCAGCATTTT CASSVGGSNQPQHF
TRBJ1-1 NA TRBV6-2/TRBV6-3 NA TGTGCCAGCAGTTTAACGGTAAAGAACACTGAAGCTTTCTTT CASSLTVKNTEAFF
TRBJ1-2 few TRBV4-1 NA TGCGCCAGCAGCCAAGTGGGGACCGGCTATGGCTACACCTTC CASSQVGTGYGYTF
TRBJ1-2 few TRBV7-9 NA TGTGCCAGCAGCTTGGGCAGGGTAGACGGCTACACCTTC CASSLGRVDGYTF
TRBJ2-1 NA TRBV12-3/TRBV12-4 NA TGTGCCAGCGGGCGGGTAGGGGCGAATGAGCAGTTCTTC CASGRVGANEQFF
TRBJ1-1 few TRBV5-1 TRBD1 TGCGCCAGCAGCATTTACAGGGGAGGCGGAACTGAAGCTTTCTTT CASSIYRGGGTEAFF
TRBJ2-1 many TRBV6-4 TRBD2 TGTGCCAGCAGTGACTCAAGCGGGGGGAACAATGAGCAGTTCTTC CASSDSSGGNNEQFF
TRBJ2-7 NA TRBV4-1 TRBD1 TGCGCCAGCAGCCAACCCGGACAGGGCGCCTACGAGCAGTACTTC CASSQPGQGAYEQYF
TRBJ1-1 few TRBV6-5 NA TGTGCCAGCAGTTATAAGGGGGGATTGAACACTGAAGCTTTCTTT CASSYKGGLNTEAFF
TRBJ1-1 many TRBV12-3/TRBV12-4 NA TGTGCCAGCAGAACCCAGCCGACCGGTGGCACTGAAGCTTTCTTT CASRTQPTGGTEAFF
TRBJ1-2 NA TRBV24-1 NA TGTGCCACCAGTGATTCTACAGGTCATGGCTACACCTTC CATSDSTGHGYTF
TRBJ1-5 NA TRBV10-3 NA TGTGCCACCATGCCCGCGGATTATAGCAATCAGCCCCAGCATTTT CATMPADYSNQPQHF